Presented here are 10 T cell receptor beta chains from one specimen sequenced in a study of cytomegalovirus exposure and HLA in healthy donors. The PCR ran on 60 Vbeta and 13 Jbeta primers. Profiled with immunoSEQ multiplex PCR; TCRdb holds only in-frame clones, not every one. The sample has around 53,000 clones. The source material was PBMCs. The source is a young man in good health and CMV-seropositive.

The rearrangement uses TRBV5-1 and TRBJ2-1, with 9 bases fitting TRBD1. V lost 0 bases and J lost 7; bases outside the gene matches: 5. Germline V CDR1 and CDR2: SGHRS, YFSETQ. The CDR3 runs to 15 residues. The CDR3: CASSLVWDRENEQFF. The CDR3 nucleotides read TGCGCCAGCAGCTTGGTGTGGGACAGGGAAAATGAGCAGTTCTTC.

This chain joins TRBV5-6 and TRBJ2-1; 8 bases align to TRBD2. CDR1 is SGHDT and CDR2 is YYEEEE in the germline V gene. The CDR3 has 17 residues. V gave up 3 bases and J gave up 2 bases; unmatched junction bases: 10. The DNA for the CDR3 is TGTGCCAGCAGCTCGGGAGGGGAATTCCTACCCTACAATGAGCAGTTCTTC. Translated, it gives CASSSGGEFLPYNEQFF.

This chain connects TRBV28 to TRBJ2-1; 8 positions agree with TRBD2. This CDR3 has 15 amino acids. J was trimmed by 4 bases and V by 7 bases; bases with no gene match: 9. Germline V gives CDR1 MDHEN, CDR2 SYDVKM. The CDR3: CASNPGLGGYNEQFF. The CDR3 DNA follows: TGTGCCAGCAACCCGGGACTAGGGGGGTACAATGAGCAGTTCTTC.

The rearrangement uses TRBV5-5 and TRBJ1-2, with 12 bases lining up with TRBD1. V dropped 2 bases and J dropped 8; count of bases not matched to a gene: 10. The CDR3 consists of 16 residues. The V gene's germline CDR1 is SGHKS and CDR2 YYEKEE (reference sequence). CDR3 bases: TGTGCCAGCAGCTTAGAGACGGGACAGGGGGCGCGGGGCTACACCTTC. This codes for CASSLETGQGARGYTF.

This chain uses TRBV28 with TRBJ1-3; possible D gene TRBD1, 6 bases. V was shortened by 2 bases and J by 3 bases, with 8 bases between the two germline ends. Germline-derived CDR1 and CDR2 are MDHEN and SYDVKM. This CDR3 spans 14 amino acids. The CDR3 loop is CASSLGQIGNTIYF. DNA of the CDR3: TGTGCCAGCAGTTTAGGACAGATTGGAAACACCATATATTTT.

With respect to this clone: This specimen includes other DNA sequences encoding the same CDR3. The chain is built from TRBV7-9 and TRBJ2-7; D may be TRBD1 (5 bases). The CDR3 consists of 12 residues. The V and J ends lost 5 bases and 4 bases respectively, with 9 bases between them. Germline assignment: CDR1 SEHNR and CDR2 FQNEAQ (reference sequence). CDR3 in amino acids: CASSLQGYEQYF. The DNA of the CDR3 is TGTGCCAGCAGCCTTCAGGGATACGAGCAGTACTTC. Together with reference TRBV7-9 and TRBJ2-7, the CDR3 gives the full variable domain: DTGVSQNPRHKITKRGQNVTFRCDPISEHNRLYWYRQTLGQGPEFLTYFQNEAQLEKSRLLSDRFSAERPKGSFSTLEIQRTEQGDSAMYLCASSLQGYEQYFGPGTRLTVT.

The CDR3: CAIRETGTGPDTQYF. DNA for the CDR3: TGTGCCATTCGGGAAACCGGGACAGGGCCAGATACGCAGTATTTT. The chain is built from TRBV19 and TRBJ2-3; 9 nucleotides match TRBD1. The CDR3 is 15 amino acids. CDR1 and CDR2 (germline): LNHDA, SQIVND (reference sequence). Trimming cost V 10 bases and J 4 bases; bases outside gene matches: 12.

V is TRBV5-1 and J is TRBJ1-2, with TRBD1 matching over 7 bases. The V and J ends lost 3 bases and 5 bases, in that order; junction bases with no gene match: 7. The germline V gene has CDR1 SGHRS and CDR2 YFSETQ. The CDR3 is 14 residues long. For the CDR3, the DNA is TGCGCCAGCAGCTCCCGACAGGGCCGGTATGGCTACACCTTC. As protein: CASSSRQGRYGYTF. The complete variable domain, with remaining parts taken from reference TRBV5-1 and TRBJ1-2, reads KAGVTQTPRYLIKTRGQQVTLSCSPISGHRSVSWYQQTPGQGLQFLFEYFSETQRNKGNFPGRFSGRQFSNSRSEMNVSTLELGDSALYLCASSSRQGRYGYTFGSGTRLTVV.

This rearrangement joins TRBV2 to TRBJ1-2; D possibly corresponds to TRBD1 (6 bases). V shed 5 bases and J shed 4 bases, with 17 bases lying between them. Germline V CDR1 and CDR2: SNHLY, FYNNEI. The CDR3 has 15 amino acids. The CDR3, as DNA: TGTGCCAGCAGTCAAGTACAGGGTTACGGCTATGGCTACACCTTC. Amino acids: CASSQVQGYGYGYTF.

V usage is TRBV6-4 and J usage is TRBJ1-4, with no clear D. V lost 3 bases and J lost 3, with 5 bases in between. There are 13 residues in the CDR3. Germline V lookup: CDR1 MRHNA, CDR2 SNTAGT. CDR3 nucleotide sequence: TGTGCCAGCAGTGAGCAGGCTAATGAAAAACTGTTTTTT. It specifies CASSEQANEKLFF.